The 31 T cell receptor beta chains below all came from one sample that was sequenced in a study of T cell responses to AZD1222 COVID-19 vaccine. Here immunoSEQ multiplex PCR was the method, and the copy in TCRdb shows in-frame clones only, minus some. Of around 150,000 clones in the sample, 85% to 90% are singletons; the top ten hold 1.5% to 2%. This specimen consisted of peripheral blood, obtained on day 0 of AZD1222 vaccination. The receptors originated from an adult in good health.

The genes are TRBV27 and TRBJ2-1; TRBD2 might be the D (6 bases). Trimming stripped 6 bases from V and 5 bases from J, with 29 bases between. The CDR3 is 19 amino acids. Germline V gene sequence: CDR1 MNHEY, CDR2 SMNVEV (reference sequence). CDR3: CASSQNPTPGGLRNNEQFF. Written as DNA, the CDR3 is TGTGCCAGCAGCCAAAACCCGACCCCCGGAGGGCTACGGAACAATGAGCAGTTCTTC.

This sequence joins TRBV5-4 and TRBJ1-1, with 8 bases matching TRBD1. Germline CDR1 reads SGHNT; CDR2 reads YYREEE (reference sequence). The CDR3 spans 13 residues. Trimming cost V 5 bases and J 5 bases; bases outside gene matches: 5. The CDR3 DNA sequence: TGTGCCAGCAGTATAGACAGGGGAACTGAAGCTTTCTTT. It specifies CASSIDRGTEAFF.

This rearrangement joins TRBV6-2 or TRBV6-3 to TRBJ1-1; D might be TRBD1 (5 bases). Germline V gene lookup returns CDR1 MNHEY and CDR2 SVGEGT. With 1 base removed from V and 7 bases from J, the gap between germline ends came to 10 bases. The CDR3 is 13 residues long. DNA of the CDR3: TGTGCCAGCAGTTACTGGGGGAATAGTGAAGCTTTCTTT. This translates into CASSYWGNSEAFF.

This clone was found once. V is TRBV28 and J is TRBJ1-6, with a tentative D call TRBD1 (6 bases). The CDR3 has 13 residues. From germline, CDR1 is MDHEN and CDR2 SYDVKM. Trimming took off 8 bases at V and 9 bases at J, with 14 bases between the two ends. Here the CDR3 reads CASGGTLISPLHF. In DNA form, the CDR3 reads TGTGCCAGCGGGGGGACACTTATTTCACCCCTCCACTTT.

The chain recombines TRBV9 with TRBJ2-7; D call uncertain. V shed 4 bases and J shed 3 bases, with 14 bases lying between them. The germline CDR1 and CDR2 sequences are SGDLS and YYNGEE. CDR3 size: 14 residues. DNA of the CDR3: TGTGCCAGCAGCCCCCTCGCATCGAACTACGAGCAGTACTTC. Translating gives CASSPLASNYEQYF. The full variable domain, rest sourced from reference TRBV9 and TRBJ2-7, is DSGVTQTPKHLITATGQRVTLRCSPRSGDLSVYWYQQSLDQGLQFLIQYYNGEERAKGNILERFSAQQFPDLHSELNLSSLELGDSALYFCASSPLASNYEQYFGPGTRLTVT.

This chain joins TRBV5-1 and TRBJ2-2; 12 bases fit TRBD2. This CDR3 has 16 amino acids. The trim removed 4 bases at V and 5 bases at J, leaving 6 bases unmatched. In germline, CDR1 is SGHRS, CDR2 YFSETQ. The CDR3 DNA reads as TGCGCCAGCAGCAGGACTAGCGGGGAGGGGACCGGGGAGCTGTTTTTT. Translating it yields CASSRTSGEGTGELFF.

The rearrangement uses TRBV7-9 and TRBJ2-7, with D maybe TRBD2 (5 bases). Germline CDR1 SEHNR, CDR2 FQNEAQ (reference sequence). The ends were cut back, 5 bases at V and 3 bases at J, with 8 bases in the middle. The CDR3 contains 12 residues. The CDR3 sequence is CASSGRDYEQYF. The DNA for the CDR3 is TGTGCCAGCAGCGGCCGGGACTACGAGCAGTACTTC.

This CDR3 is CASSPLNTGTGSPLHF. CDR3 coding DNA: TGTGCCAGCTCACCACTAAACACAGGGACAGGTTCACCCCTCCACTTT. The rearrangement links TRBV18 to TRBJ1-6; 8 bases line up with TRBD1. Trimming removed 1 base from V and 9 bases from J; junction bases left unmatched: 8. This CDR3 region has 16 residues. Germline V gene lookup returns CDR1 KGHSH and CDR2 LQKENI.

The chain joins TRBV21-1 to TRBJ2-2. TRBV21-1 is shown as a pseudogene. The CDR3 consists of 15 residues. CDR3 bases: TGTGCCAGCAGCAAAAGGGCAGCGAGTCCCGGGGAGCTGTTTTTT. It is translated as CASSKRAASPGELFF.

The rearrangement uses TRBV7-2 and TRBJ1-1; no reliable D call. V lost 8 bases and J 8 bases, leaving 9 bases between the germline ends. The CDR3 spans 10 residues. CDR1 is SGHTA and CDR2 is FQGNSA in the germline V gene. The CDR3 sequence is CASSGGEAFF. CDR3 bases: TGTGCCAGCTCCGGAGGCGAAGCTTTCTTT.

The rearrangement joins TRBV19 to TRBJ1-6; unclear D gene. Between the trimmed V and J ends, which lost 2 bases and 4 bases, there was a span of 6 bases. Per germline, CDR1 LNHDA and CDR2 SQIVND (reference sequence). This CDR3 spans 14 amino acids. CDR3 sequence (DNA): TGTGCCAGTAGTATACAGATTTATAATTCACCCCTCCACTTT. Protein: CASSIQIYNSPLHF.

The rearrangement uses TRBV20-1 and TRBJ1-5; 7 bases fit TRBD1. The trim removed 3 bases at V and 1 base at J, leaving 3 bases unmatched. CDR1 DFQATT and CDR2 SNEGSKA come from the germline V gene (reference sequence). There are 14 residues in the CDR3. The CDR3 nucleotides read TGCAGTGCTAGTTACAGGGGAAGCAATCAGCCCCAGCATTTT. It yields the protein CSASYRGSNQPQHF.

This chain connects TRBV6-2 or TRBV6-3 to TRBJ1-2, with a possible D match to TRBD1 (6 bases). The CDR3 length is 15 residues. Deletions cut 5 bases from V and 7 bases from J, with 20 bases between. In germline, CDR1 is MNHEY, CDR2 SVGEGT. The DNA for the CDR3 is TGTGCCAGCAGTCGCCGGGAGGGGGTTTTAGCTGGCTACACCTTC. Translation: CASSRREGVLAGYTF.

In DNA form, the CDR3 reads TGCGCCAGCAGCGGTCGCCAGATCTACGGGGATACGCAGTATTTT. Its translation is CASSGRQIYGDTQYF. This chain links TRBV4-1 with TRBJ2-3; no reliable D call. The CDR3 extends over 15 amino acids. Germline CDR1 MGHRA, CDR2 YSYEKL. The ends were cut back, 5 bases at V and 6 bases at J, with 18 bases in the middle.

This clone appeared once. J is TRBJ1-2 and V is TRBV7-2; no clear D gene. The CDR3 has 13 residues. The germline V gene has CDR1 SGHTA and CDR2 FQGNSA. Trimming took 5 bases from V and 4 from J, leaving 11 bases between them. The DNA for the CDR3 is TGTGCCAGCAGCCCCCCCTCAGTCTATGGCTACACCTTC. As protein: CASSPPSVYGYTF.

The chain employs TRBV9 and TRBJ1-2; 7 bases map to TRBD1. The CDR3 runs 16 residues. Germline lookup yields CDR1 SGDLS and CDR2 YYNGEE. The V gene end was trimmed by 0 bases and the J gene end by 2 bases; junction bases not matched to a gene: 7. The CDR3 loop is CASSVGSPDRNYGYTF. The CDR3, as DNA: TGTGCCAGCAGCGTAGGGTCTCCGGACAGGAACTATGGCTACACCTTC.

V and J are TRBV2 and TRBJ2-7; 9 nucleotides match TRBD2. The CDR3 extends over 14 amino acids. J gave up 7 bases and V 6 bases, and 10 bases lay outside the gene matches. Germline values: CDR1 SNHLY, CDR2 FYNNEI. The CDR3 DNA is TGTGCCAGCAGGGCCCCAAGACTAGCGGCTGAGCAGTACTTC. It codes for CASRAPRLAAEQYF.

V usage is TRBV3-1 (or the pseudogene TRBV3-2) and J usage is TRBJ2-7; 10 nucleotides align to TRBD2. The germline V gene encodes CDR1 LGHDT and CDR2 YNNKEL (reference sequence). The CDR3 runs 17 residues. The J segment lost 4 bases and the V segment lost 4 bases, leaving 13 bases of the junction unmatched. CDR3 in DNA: TGTGCCAGCAGCCGAATAATTACTAGCGGGGAGACATACGAGCAGTACTTC. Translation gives CASSRIITSGETYEQYF.

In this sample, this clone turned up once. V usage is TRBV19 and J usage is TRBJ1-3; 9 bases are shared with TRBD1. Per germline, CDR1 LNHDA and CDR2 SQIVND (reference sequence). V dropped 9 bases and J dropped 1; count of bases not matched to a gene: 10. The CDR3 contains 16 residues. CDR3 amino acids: CASTLRGQGSGNTIYF. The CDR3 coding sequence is TGTGCCAGCACTTTGAGGGGACAGGGATCTGGAAACACCATATATTTT.

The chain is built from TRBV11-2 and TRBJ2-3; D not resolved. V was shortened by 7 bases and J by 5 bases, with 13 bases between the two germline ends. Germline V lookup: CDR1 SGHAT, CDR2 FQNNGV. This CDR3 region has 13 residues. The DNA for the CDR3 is TGTGCCAGCACCATACACTCTGGAGATACGCAGTATTTT. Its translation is CASTIHSGDTQYF.

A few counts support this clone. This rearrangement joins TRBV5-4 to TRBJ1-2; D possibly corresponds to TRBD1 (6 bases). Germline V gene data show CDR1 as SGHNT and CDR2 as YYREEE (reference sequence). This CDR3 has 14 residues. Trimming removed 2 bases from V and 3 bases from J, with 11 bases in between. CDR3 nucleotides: TGTGCCAGCAGCTTAACAGGGCTGGACTATGGCTACACCTTC. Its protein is CASSLTGLDYGYTF. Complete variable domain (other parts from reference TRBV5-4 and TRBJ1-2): ETGVTQSPTHLIKTRGQQVTLRCSSQSGHNTVSWYQQALGQGPQFIFQYYREEENGRGNFPPRFSGLQFPNYSSELNVNALELDDSALYLCASSLTGLDYGYTFGSGTRLTVV.

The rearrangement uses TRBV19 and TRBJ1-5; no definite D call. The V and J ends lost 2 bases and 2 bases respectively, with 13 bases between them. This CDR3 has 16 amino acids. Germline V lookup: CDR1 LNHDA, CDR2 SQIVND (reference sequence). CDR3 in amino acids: CASSIQSFFGNQPQHF. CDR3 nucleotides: TGTGCCAGTAGTATACAGAGCTTCTTTGGCAATCAGCCCCAGCATTTT.

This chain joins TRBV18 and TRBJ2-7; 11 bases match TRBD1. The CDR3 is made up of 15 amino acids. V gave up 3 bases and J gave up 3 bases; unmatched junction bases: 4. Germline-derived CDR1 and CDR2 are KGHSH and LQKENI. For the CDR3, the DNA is TGTGCCAGCTCACCGGGACAGGGGGGGAACTACGAGCAGTACTTC. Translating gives CASSPGQGGNYEQYF.

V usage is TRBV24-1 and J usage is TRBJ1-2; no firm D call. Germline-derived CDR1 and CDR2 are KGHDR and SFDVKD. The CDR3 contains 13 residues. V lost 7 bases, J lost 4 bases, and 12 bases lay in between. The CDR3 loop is CATSPPGSYGYTF. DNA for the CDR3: TGTGCCACCAGCCCCCCGGGTTCCTATGGCTACACCTTC.

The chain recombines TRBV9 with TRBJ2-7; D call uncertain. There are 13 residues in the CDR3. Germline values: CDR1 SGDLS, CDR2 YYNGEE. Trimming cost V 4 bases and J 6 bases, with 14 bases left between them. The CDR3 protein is CASSRQSTGEQYF. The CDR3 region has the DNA TGTGCCAGCAGCAGACAATCAACGGGCGAGCAGTACTTC.

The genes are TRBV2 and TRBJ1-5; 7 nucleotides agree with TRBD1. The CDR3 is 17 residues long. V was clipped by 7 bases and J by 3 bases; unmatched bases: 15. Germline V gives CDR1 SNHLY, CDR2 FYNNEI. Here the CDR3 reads CASTTLYRDSYNQPQHF. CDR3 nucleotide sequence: TGTGCCAGCACTACCCTTTACCGGGACAGCTACAATCAGCCCCAGCATTTT.

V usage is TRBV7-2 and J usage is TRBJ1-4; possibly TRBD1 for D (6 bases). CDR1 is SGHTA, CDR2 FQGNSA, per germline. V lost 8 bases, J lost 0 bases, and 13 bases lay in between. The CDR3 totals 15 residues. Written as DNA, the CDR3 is TGTGCCAGCGGAGGAGCAGGGGCAACTAATGAAAAACTGTTTTTT. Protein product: CASGGAGATNEKLFF.

CDR3 nucleotides: TGCGCCAGCAGCCAAGAGACAGGGAGGGACACTGAAGCTTTCTTT. The encoded protein is CASSQETGRDTEAFF. The chain couples TRBV4-1 to TRBJ1-1; 7 bases line up with TRBD1. V trimming: 0 bases; J trimming: 3 bases; junction bases outside the gene matches: 4. In germline, CDR1 is MGHRA, CDR2 YSYEKL. The CDR3 is 15 amino acids.

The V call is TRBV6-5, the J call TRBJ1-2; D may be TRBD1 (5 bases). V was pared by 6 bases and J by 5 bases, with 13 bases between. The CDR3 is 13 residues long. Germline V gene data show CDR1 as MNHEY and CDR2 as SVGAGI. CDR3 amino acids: CASSETALYGYTF. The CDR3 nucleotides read TGTGCCAGCAGCGAGACAGCACTTTATGGCTACACCTTC.

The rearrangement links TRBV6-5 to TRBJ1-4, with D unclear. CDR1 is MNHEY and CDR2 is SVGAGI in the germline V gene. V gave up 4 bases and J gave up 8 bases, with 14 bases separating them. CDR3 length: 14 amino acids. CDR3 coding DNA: TGTGCCAGCAGTTCGGACTTCTTTGGAGAAAAACTGTTTTTT. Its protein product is CASSSDFFGEKLFF.

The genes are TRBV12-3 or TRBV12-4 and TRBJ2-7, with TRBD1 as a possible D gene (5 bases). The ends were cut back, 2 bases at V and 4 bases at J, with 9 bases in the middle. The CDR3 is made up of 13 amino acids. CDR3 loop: CASSLNTGYEQYF. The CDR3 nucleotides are TGTGCCAGCAGTTTAAACACAGGATACGAGCAGTACTTC.